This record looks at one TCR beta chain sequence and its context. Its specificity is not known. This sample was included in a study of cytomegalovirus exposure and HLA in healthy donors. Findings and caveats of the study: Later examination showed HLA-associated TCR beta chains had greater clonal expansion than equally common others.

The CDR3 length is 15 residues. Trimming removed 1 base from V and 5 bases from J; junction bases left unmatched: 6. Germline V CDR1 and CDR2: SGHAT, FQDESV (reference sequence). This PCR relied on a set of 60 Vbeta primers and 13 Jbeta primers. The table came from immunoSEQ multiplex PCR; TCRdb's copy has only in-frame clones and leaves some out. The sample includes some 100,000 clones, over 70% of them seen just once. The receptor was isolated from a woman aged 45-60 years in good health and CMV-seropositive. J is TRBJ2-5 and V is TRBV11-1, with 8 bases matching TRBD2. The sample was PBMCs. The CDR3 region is CASSLVGLAGETQYF. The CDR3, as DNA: TGTGCCAGCAGCTTAGTCGGACTAGCTGGGGAGACCCAGTACTTC.